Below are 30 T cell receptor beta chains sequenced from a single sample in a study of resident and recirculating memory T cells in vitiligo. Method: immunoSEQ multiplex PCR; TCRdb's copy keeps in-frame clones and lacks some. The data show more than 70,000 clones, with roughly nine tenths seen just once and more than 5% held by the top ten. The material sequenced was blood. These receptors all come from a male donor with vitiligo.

Here the CDR3 reads CASSVRGGADEQYF. CDR3 coding DNA: TGTGCCAGCAGTGTACGAGGCGGGGCAGACGAGCAGTACTTC. This chain joins TRBV6-1 and TRBJ2-7; tentative D call: TRBD2 (6 bases). The germline CDR1 and CDR2 sequences are MNHNS and SASEGT. This CDR3 is built from 14 residues. The ends were cut back, 4 bases at V and 5 bases at J, with 15 bases in the middle.

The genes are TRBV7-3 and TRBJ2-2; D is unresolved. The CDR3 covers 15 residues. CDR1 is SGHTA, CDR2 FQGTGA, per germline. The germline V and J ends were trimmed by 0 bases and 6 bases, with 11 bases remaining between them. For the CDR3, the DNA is TGTGCCAGCAGCTTAACTCCTAGTCTAGCCGGGGAGCTGTTTTTT. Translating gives CASSLTPSLAGELFF.

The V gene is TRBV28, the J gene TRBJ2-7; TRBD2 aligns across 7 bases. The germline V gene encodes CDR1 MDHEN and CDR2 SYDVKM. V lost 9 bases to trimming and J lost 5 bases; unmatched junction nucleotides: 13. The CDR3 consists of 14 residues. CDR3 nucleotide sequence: TGTGCCAGTTGCCCTTGGGGGGGAAGAGACGAGCAGTACTTC. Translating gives CASCPWGGRDEQYF.

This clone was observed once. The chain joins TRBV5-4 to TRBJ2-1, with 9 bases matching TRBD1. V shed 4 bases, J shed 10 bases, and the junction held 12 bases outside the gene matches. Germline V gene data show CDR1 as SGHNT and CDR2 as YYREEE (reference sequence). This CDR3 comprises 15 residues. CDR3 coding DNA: TGTGCCAGCAGCGGCCGGGACAGGGCCTTCGGCGAGCAGTTCTTC. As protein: CASSGRDRAFGEQFF.

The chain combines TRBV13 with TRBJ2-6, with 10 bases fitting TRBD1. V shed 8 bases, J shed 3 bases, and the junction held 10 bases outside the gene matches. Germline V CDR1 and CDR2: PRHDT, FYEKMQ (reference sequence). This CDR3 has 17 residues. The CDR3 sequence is CASPRGTGVFGANVLTF. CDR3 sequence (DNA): TGTGCCAGCCCTAGGGGGACAGGGGTTTTTGGGGCCAACGTCCTGACTTTC.

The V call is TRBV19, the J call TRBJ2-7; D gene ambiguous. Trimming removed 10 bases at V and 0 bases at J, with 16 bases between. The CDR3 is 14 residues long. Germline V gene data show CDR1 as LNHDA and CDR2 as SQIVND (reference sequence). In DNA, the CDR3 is TGTGCCACCACACTCCAGGTTAACTCCTACGAGCAGTACTTC. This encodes CATTLQVNSYEQYF.

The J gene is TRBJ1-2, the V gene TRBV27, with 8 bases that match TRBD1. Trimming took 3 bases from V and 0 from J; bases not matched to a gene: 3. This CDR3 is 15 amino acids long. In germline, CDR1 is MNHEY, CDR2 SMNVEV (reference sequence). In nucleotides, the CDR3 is TGTGCCAGCAGTTTTGGACAGGGACCTAACTATGGCTACACCTTC. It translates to CASSFGQGPNYGYTF.

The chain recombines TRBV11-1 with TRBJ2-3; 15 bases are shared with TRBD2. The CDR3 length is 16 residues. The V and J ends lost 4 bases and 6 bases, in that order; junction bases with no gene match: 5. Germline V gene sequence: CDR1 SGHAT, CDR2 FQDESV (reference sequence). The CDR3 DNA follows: TGTGCCAGCAGCTGGACTAGCGGGAGGGCCGCGGATACGCAGTATTTT. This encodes CASSWTSGRAADTQYF.

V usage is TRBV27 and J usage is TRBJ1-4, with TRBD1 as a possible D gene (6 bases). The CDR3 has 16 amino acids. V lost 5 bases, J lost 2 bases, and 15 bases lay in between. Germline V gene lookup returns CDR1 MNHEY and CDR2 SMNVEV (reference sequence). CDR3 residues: CASSRNHRATNEKLFF. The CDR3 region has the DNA TGTGCCAGCAGTAGGAACCACAGGGCCACTAATGAAAAACTGTTTTTT.

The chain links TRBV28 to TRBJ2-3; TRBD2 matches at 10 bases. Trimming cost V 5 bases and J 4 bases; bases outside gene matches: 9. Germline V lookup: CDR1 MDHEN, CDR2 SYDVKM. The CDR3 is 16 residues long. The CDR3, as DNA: TGTGCCAGCAGTCCATTAGCGGGAGGCCCCCCAGATACGCAGTATTTT. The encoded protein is CASSPLAGGPPDTQYF.

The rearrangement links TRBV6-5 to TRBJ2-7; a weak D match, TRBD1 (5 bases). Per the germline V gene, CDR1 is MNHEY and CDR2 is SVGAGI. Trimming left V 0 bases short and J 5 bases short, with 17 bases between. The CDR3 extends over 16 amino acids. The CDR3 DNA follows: TGTGCCAGCAGTTACTCGATGGCAGGGTACTCGGACGAGCAGTACTTC. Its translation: CASSYSMAGYSDEQYF.

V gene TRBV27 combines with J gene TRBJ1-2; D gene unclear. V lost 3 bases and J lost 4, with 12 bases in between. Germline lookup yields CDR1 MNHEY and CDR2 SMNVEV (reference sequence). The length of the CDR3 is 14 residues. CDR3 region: CASSFREGSYGYTF. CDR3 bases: TGTGCCAGCAGTTTCCGAGAGGGATCCTATGGCTACACCTTC.

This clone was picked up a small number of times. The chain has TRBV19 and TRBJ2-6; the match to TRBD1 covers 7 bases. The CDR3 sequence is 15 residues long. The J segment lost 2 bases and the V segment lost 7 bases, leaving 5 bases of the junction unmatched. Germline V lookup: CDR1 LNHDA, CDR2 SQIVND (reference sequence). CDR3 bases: TGTGCCAGTACCGTAGACAGGGCTGGGGCCAACGTCCTGACTTTC. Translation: CASTVDRAGANVLTF.

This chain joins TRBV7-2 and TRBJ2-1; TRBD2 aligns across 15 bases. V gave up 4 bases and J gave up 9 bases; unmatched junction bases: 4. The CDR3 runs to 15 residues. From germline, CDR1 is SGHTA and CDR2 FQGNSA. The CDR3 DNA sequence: TGTGCCAGCAGCTATCGGACTAGCGGGAGGGGTGAGCAGTTCTTC. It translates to CASSYRTSGRGEQFF.

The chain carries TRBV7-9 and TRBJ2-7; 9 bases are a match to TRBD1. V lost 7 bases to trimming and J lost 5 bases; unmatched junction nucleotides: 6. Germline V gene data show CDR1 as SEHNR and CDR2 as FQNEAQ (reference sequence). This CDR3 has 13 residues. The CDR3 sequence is CASIGDRVNEQYF. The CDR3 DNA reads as TGTGCCAGCATTGGGGACAGGGTGAACGAGCAGTACTTC. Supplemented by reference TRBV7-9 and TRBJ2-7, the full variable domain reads DTGVSQNPRHKITKRGQNVTFRCDPISEHNRLYWYRQTLGQGPEFLTYFQNEAQLEKSRLLSDRFSAERPKGSFSTLEIQRTEQGDSAMYLCASIGDRVNEQYFGPGTRLTVT.

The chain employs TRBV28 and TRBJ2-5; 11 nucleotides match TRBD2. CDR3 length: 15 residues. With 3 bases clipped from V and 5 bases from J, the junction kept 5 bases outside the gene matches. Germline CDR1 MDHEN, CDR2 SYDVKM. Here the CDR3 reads CASSFQLAGVETQYF. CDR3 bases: TGTGCCAGCAGTTTCCAACTAGCGGGAGTGGAGACCCAGTACTTC.

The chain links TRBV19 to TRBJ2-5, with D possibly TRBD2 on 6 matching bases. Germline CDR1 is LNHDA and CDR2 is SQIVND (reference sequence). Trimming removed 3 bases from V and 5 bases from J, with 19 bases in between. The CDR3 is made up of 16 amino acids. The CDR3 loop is CASSILTGGSGETQYF. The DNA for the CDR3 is TGTGCCAGTAGTATCCTAACCGGGGGATCGGGGGAGACCCAGTACTTC.

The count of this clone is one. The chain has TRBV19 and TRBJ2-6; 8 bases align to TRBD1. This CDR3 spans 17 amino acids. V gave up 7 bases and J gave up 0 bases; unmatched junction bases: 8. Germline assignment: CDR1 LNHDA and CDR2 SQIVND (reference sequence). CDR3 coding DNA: TGTGCCAGTAACGCGGACAGGGTTACCTCTGGGGCCAACGTCCTGACTTTC. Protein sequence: CASNADRVTSGANVLTF. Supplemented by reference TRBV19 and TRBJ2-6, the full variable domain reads DGGITQSPKYLFRKEGQNVTLSCEQNLNHDAMYWYRQDPGQGLRLIYYSQIVNDFQKGDIAEGYSVSREKKESFPLTVTSAQKNPTAFYLCASNADRVTSGANVLTFGAGSRLTVL.

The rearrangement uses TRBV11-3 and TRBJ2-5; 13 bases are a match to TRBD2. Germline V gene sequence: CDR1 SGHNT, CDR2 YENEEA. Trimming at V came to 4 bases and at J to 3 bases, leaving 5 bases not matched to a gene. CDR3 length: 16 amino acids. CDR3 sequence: CASSYIGTSGEETQYF. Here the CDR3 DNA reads TGTGCCAGCAGCTACATCGGGACTAGCGGGGAAGAGACCCAGTACTTC.

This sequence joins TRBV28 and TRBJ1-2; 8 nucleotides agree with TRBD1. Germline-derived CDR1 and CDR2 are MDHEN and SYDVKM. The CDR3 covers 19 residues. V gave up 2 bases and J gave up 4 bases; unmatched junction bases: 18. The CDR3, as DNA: TGTGCCAGCAGTTTAAGTATTGGGGACAGGAGGCTTGGTATCTATGGCTACACCTTC. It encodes CASSLSIGDRRLGIYGYTF.

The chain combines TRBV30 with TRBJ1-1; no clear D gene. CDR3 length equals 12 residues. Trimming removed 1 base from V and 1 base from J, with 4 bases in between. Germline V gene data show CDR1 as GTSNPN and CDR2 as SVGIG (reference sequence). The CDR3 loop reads CAWSGANTEAFF. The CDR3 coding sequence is TGTGCCTGGAGTGGAGCGAACACTGAAGCTTTCTTT.

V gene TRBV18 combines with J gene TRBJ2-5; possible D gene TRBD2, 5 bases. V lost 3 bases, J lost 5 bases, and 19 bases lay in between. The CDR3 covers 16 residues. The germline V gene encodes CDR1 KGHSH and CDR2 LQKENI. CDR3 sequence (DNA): TGTGCCAGCTCACCCCCCACAACTAGTATTCACGAGACCCAGTACTTC. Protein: CASSPPTTSIHETQYF.

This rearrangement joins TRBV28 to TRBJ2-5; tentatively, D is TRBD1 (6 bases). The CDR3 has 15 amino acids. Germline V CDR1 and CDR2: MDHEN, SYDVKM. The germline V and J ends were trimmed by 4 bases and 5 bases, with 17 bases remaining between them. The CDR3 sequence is CASSSVQGPGETQYF. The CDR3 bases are TGTGCCAGCAGTTCGGTACAGGGCCCGGGGGAGACCCAGTACTTC.

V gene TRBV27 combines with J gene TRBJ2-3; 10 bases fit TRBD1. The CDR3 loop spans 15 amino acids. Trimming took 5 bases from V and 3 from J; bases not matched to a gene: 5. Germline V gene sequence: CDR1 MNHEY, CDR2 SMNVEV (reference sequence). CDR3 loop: CASSAGTGETDTQYF. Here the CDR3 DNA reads TGTGCCAGCAGTGCCGGGACAGGGGAAACAGATACGCAGTATTTT.

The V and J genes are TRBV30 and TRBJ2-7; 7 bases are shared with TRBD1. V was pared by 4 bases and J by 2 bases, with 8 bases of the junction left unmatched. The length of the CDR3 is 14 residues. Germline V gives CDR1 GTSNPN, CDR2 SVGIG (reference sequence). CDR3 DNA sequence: TGTGCCTGGAACTCCGGGACAGTGACCTACGAGCAGTACTTC. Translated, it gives CAWNSGTVTYEQYF. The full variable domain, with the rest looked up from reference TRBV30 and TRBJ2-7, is SQTIHQWPATLVQPVGSPLSLECTVEGTSNPNLYWYRQAAGRGLQLLFYSVGIGQISSEVPQNLSASRPQDRQFILSSKKLLLSDSGFYLCAWNSGTVTYEQYFGPGTRLTVT.

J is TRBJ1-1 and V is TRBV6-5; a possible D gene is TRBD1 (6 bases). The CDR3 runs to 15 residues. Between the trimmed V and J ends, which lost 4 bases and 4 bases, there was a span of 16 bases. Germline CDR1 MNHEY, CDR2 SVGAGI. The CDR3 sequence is CASSSPMGAGTEAFF. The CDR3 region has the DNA TGTGCCAGCAGTTCGCCAATGGGGGCGGGCACTGAAGCTTTCTTT.

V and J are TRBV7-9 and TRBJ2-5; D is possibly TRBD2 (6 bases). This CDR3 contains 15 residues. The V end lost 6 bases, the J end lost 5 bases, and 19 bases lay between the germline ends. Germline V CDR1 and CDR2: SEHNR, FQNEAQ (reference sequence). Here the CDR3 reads CASSGLAPTLETQYF. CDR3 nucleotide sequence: TGTGCCAGCAGTGGGCTAGCGCCCACGTTGGAGACCCAGTACTTC.

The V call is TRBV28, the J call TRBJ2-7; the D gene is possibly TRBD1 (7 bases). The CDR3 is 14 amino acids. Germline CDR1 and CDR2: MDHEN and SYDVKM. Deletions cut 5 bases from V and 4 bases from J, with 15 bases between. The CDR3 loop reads CASSSRGEVYEQYF. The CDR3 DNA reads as TGTGCCAGCAGTAGCAGGGGGGAAGTATACGAGCAGTACTTC.

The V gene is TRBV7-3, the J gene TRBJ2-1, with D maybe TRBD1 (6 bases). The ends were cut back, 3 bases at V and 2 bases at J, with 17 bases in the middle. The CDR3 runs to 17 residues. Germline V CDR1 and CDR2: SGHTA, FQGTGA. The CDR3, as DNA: TGTGCCAGCAGCTTGGACAGCCGATTCTCTACCTACAATGAGCAGTTCTTC. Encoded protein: CASSLDSRFSTYNEQFF.

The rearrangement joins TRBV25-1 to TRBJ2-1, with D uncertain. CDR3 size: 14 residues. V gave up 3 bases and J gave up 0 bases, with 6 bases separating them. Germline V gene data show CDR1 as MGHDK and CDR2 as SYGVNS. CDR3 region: CASSDASSYNEQFF. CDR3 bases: TGTGCCAGCAGTGATGCTAGCTCCTACAATGAGCAGTTCTTC.